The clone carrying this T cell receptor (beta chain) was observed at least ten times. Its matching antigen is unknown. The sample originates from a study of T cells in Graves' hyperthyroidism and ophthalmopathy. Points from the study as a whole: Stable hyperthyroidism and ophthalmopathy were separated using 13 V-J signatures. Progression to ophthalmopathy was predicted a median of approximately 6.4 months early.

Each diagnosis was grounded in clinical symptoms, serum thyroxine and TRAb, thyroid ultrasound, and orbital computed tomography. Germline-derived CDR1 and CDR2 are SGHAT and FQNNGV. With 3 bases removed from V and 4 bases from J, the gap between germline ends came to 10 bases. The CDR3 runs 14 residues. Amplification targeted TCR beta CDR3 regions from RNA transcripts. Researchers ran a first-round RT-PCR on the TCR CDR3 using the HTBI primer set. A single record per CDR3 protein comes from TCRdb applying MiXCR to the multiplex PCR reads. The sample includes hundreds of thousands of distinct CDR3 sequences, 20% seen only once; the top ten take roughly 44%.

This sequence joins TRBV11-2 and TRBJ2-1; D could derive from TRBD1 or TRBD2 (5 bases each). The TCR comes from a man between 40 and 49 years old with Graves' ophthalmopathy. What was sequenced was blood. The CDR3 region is CASSLGVGYNEQFF. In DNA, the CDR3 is TGTGCCAGCAGCTTGGGGGTGGGTTACAATGAGCAGTTCTTC.